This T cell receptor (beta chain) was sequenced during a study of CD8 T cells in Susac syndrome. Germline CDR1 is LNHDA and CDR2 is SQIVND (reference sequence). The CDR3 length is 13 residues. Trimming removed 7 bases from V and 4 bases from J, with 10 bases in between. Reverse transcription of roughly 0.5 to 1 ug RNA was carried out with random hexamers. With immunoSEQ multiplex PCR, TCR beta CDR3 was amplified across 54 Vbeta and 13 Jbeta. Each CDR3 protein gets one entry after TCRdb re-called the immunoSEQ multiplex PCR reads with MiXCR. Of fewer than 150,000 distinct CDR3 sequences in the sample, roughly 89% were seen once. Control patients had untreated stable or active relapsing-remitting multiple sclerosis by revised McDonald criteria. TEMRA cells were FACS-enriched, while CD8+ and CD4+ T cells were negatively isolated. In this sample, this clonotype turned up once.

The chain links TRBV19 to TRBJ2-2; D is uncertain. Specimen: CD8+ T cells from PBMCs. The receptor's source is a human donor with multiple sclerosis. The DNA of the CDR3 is TGTGCCAGTACTGGCAGATCCACCGGGGAGCTGTTTTTT. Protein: CASTGRSTGELFF.